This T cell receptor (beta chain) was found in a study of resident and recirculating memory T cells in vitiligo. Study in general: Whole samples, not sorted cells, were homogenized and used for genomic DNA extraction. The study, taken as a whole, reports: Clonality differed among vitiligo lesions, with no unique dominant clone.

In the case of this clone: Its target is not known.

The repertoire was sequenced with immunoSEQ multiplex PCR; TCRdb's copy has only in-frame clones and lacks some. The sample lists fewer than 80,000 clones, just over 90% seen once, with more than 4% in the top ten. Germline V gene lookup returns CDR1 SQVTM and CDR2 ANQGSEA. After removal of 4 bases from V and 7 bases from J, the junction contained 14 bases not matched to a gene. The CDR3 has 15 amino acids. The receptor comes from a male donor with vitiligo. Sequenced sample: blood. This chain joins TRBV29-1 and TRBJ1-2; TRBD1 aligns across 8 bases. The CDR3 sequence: CSVGVLADRASGYTF. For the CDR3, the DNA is TGCAGCGTTGGGGTACTTGCGGACAGGGCAAGTGGCTACACCTTC.